This T cell receptor (beta chain) was sequenced for a study of T-cell memory formation after mild COVID-19. Study background: The two donors had largely donor-specific TCR clusters. Study-level findings and limits: Contracting clones, day 15 to 85, had balanced CD4/CD8, and later expanders favored CD4+. The finding that pre-infection memory included some responding clones suggested that cross-reactive memory joined.

V was shortened by 7 bases and J by 6 bases, with 18 bases between the two germline ends. This CDR3 is built from 14 residues. This clonotype was found a few times. No antigen is known for it. MiXCR, run by TCRdb on the 5' RACE reads, gives a single entry per CDR3 protein. The sample comprises just under 350,000 distinct CDR3 sequences, roughly 13% of which are singletons, and 20% to 25% rests with the top ten. The sequencing input was PBMCs or a T cell subset sorted from them (not recorded which). The receptor was derived from a man between 18 and 35 years old who had mild COVID-19 (a few samples of this study predate the infection). Cell type and time point are not known. The chain couples TRBV12-3 or TRBV12-4 to TRBJ1-1; D unresolved. CDR3 nucleotide sequence: TGTGCCAGCACCCCCCGAGAAAGGCTTGCTGAAGCTTTCTTT. Amino acids: CASTPRERLAEAFF.